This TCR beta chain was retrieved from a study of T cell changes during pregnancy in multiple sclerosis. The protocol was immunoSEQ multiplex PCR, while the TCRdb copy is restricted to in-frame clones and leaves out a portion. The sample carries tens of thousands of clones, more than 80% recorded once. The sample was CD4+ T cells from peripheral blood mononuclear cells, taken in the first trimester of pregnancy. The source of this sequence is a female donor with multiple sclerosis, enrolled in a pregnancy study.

CDR3 region: CSQGVVDEQYF. The CDR3 DNA is TGCAGTCAGGGGGTGGTCGACGAGCAGTACTTC. The chain joins TRBV20-1 to TRBJ2-7; 7 bases are a match to TRBD1. This CDR3 region has 11 residues. Germline loops: CDR1 DFQATT, CDR2 SNEGSKA (reference sequence). V dropped 8 bases and J dropped 5; count of bases not matched to a gene: 6.